These 2 T cell receptor beta chains came from one sample sequenced in a study of T cell repertoires in cytomegalovirus infection. MiXCR was run by TCRdb on the reads, yielding one entry per CDR3 protein. The repertoire holds roughly 760,000 distinct CDR3 sequences, with less than 40% as singletons. Sequencing used PBMCs. The receptors originated from a human donor in good health (CMV status not recorded). Some clones in this sample may be carry-over from other donors' samples.

The V gene is TRBV29-1, the J gene TRBJ1-1; D uncertain. CDR1 is SQVTM, CDR2 ANQGSEA, per germline. The CDR3 loop spans 14 amino acids. V lost 4 bases, J lost 4 bases, and 16 bases lay in between. For the CDR3, the DNA is TGCAGCGTTGCGGCAGATTCTTGGGGCACTGAAGCTTTCTTT. As protein: CSVAADSWGTEAFF.

This chain joins TRBV4-1 and TRBJ2-3, with TRBD2 matching 11 bases. The ends lost 3 bases at V and 3 bases at J; junction bases unmatched: 8. The CDR3 consists of 17 residues. Per germline, CDR1 MGHRA and CDR2 YSYEKL. The CDR3: CASSQGVAGGRTDTQYF. CDR3 DNA: TGCGCCAGCAGCCAGGGTGTAGCGGGGGGGAGAACAGATACGCAGTATTTT.